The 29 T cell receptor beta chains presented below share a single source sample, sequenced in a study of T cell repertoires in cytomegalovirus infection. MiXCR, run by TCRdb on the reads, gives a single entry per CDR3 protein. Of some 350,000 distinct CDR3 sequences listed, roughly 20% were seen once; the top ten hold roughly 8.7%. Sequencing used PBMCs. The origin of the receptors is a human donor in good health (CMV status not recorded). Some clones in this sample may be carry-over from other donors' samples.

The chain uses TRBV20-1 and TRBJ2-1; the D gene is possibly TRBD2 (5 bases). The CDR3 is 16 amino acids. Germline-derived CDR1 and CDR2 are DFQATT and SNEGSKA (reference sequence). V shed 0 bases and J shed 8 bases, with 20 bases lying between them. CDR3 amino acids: CSARDRRASPADEQFF. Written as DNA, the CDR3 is TGCAGTGCTAGAGATCGGCGGGCAAGCCCTGCGGATGAGCAGTTCTTC.

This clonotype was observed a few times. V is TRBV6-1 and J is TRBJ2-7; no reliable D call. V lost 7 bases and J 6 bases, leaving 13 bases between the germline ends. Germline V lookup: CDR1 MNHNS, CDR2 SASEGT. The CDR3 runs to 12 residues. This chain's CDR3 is CASKDRIVEQYF. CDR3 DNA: TGTGCCAGCAAGGATAGAATTGTCGAGCAGTACTTC.

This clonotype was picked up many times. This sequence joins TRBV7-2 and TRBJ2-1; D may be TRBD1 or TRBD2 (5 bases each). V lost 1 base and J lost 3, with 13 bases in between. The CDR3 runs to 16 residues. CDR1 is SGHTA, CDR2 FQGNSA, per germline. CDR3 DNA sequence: TGTGCCAGCAGCTTAGGAGGGGCAACTCTCTACAATGAGCAGTTCTTC. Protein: CASSLGGATLYNEQFF.

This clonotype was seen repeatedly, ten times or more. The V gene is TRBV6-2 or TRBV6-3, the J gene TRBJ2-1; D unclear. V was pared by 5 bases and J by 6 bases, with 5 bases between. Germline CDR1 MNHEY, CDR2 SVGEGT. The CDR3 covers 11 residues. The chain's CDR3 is CASSRTNEQFF. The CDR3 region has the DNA TGTGCCAGCAGTCGGACCAATGAGCAGTTCTTC.

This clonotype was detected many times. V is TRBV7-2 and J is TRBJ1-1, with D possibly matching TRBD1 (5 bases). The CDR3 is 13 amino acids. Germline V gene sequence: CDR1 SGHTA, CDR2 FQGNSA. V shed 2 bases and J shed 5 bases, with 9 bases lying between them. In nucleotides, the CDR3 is TGTGCCAGCAGCTTACAATGGGGGACTGAAGCTTTCTTT. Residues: CASSLQWGTEAFF. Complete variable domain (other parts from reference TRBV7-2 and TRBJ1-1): GAGVSQSPSNKVTEKGKDVELRCDPISGHTALYWYRQSLGQGLEFLIYFQGNSAPDKSGLPSDRFSAERTGGSVSTLTIQRTQQEDSAVYLCASSLQWGTEAFFGQGTRLTVV.

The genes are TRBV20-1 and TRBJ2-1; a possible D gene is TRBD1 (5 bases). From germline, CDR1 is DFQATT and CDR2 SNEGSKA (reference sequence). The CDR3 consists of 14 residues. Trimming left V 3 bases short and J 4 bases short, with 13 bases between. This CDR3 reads CSARETGDYNEQFF. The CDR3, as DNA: TGCAGTGCTAGGGAAACAGGAGATTACAATGAGCAGTTCTTC.

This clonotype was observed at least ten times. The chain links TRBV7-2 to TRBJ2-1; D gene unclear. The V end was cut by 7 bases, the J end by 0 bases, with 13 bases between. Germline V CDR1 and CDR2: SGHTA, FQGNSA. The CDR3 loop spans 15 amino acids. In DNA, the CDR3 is TGTGCCAGCACCCAAAGTGTGAGCTCCTACAATGAGCAGTTCTTC. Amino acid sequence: CASTQSVSSYNEQFF. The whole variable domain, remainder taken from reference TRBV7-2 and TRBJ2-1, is GAGVSQSPSNKVTEKGKDVELRCDPISGHTALYWYRQSLGQGLEFLIYFQGNSAPDKSGLPSDRFSAERTGGSVSTLTIQRTQQEDSAVYLCASTQSVSSYNEQFFGPGTRLTVL.

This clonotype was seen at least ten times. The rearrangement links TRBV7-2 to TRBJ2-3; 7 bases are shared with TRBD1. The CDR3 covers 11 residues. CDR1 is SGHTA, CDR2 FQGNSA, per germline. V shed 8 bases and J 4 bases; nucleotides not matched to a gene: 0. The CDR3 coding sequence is TGTGCCAGCGGGACAGCAGATACGCAGTATTTT. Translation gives CASGTADTQYF.

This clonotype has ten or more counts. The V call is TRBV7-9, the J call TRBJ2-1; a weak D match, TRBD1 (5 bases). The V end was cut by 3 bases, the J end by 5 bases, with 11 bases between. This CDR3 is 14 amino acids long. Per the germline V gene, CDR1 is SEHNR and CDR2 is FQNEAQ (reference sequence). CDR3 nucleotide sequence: TGTGCCAGCAGCTTCAACCCACAGGACAATGAGCAGTTCTTC. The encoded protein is CASSFNPQDNEQFF.

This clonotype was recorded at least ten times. This CDR3 reads CASSWDTNEKLFF. The CDR3 DNA follows: TGTGCCAGCAGTTGGGACACCAATGAAAAACTGTTTTTT. The gene calls are TRBV2 and TRBJ1-4, with a weak D call TRBD1 (6 bases). Germline CDR1 is SNHLY and CDR2 is FYNNEI. This CDR3 is built from 13 residues. Trimming pared 5 bases from V and 5 bases from J, leaving 9 bases between. Using reference TRBV2 and TRBJ1-4 for the parts outside the CDR3, the full variable domain is EPEVTQTPSHQVTQMGQEVILRCVPISNHLYFYWYRQILGQKVEFLVSFYNNEISEKSEIFDDQFSVERPDGSNFTLKIRSTKLEDSAMYFCASSWDTNEKLFFGSGTQLSVL.

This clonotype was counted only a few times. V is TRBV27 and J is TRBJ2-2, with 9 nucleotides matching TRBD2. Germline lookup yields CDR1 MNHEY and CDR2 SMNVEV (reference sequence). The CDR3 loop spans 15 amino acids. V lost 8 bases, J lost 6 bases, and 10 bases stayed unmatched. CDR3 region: CASAPGRGGSGELFF. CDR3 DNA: TGTGCCAGCGCCCCCGGGCGGGGGGGCTCCGGGGAGCTGTTTTTT.

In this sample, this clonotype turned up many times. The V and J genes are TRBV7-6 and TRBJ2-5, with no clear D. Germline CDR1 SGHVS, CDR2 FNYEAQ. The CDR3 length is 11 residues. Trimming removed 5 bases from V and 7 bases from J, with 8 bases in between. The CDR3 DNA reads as TGTGCCAGCAGCCGTGCGGCGACCCAGTACTTC. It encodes CASSRAATQYF. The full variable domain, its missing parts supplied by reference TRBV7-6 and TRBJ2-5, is GAGVSQSPRYKVTKRGQDVALRCDPISGHVSLYWYRQALGQGPEFLTYFNYEAQQDKSGLPNDRFSAERPEGSISTLTIQRTEQRDSAMYRCASSRAATQYFGPGTRLLVL.

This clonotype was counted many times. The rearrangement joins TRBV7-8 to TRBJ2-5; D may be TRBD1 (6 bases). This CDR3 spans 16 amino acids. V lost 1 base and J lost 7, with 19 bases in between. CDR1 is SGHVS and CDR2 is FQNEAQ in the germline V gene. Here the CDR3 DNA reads TGTGCCAGCAGCTTAGTGCCGCAGGGGCCCGGGGCGACCCAGTACTTC. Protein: CASSLVPQGPGATQYF.

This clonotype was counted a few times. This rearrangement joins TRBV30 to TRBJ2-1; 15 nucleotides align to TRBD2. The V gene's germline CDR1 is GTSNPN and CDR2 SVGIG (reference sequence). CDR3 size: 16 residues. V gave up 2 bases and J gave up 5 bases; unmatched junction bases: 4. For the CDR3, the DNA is TGTGCCTGGAGTTTACGGACTAGCGGGAGGGACAATGAGCAGTTCTTC. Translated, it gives CAWSLRTSGRDNEQFF.

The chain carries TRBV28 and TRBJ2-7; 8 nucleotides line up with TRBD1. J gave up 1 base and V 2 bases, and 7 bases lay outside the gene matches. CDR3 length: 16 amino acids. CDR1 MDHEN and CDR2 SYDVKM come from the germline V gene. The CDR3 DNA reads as TGTGCCAGCAGTTTACCCCGGGACAGGCTTTCCTACGAGCAGTACTTC. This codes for CASSLPRDRLSYEQYF.

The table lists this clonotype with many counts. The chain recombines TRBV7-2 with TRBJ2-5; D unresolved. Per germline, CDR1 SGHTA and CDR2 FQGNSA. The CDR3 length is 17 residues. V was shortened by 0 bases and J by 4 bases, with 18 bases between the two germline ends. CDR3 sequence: CASSLAYRSQRRETQYF. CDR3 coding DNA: TGTGCCAGCAGCTTAGCTTATCGTAGTCAACGGCGAGAGACCCAGTACTTC.

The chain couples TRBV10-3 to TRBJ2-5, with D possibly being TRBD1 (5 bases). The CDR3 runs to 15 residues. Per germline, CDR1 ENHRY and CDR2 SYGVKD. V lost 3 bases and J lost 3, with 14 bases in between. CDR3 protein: CAISDRRGLKETQYF. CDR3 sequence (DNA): TGTGCCATCAGTGACCGAAGGGGTTTGAAAGAGACCCAGTACTTC.

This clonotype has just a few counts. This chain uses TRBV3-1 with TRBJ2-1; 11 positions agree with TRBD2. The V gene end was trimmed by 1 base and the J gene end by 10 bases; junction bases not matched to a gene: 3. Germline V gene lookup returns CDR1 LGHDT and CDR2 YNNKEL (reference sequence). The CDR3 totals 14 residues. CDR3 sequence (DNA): TGTGCCAGCAGCCAAGGACTAGCGGGGAGAGAGCAGTTCTTC. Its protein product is CASSQGLAGREQFF.

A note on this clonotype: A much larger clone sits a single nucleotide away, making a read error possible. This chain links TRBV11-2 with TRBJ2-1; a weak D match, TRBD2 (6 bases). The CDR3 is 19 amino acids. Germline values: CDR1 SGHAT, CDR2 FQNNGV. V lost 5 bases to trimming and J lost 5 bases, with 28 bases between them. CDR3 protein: CASSRQGGTGAGPNNEQFF. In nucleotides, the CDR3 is TGTGCCAGCAGCCGCCAAGGTGGCACGGGAGCGGGTCCCAACAATGAGCAGTTCTTC.

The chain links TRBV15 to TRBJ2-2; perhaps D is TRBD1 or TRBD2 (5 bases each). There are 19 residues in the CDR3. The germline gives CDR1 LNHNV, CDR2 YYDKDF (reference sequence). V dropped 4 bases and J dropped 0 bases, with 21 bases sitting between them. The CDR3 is CATSNPPPGLGANTGELFF. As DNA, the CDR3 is TGTGCCACCAGCAACCCGCCGCCGGGGCTCGGGGCGAACACCGGGGAGCTGTTTTTT.

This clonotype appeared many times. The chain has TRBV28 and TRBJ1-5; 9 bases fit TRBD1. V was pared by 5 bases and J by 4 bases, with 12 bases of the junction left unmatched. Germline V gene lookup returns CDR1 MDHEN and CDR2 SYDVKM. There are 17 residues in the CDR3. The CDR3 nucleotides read TGTGCCAGCAGTCCCCTAAGGGGACAGGGAGGAAATCAGCCCCAGCATTTT. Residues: CASSPLRGQGGNQPQHF. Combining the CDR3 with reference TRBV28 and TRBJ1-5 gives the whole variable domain DVKVTQSSRYLVKRTGEKVFLECVQDMDHENMFWYRQDPGLGLRLIYFSYDVKMKEKGDIPEGYSVSREKKERFSLILESASTNQTSMYLCASSPLRGQGGNQPQHFGDGTRLSIL.

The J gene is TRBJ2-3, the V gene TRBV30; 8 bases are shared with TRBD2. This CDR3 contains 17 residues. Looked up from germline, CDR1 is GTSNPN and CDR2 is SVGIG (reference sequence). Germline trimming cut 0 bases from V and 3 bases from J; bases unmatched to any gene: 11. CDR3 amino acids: CAWSVRGSGVQTDTQYF. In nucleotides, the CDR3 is TGTGCCTGGAGTGTTAGAGGTAGCGGGGTCCAGACAGATACGCAGTATTTT.

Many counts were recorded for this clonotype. CDR3 sequence (DNA): TGTGCCAGCAGCTTGCGAGACATTTCCCCTTATGGCTACACCTTC. As protein: CASSLRDISPYGYTF. V gene TRBV5-6 combines with J gene TRBJ1-2, with D unclear. CDR3 length: 15 residues. From germline, CDR1 is SGHDT and CDR2 YYEEEE. Trimming stripped 1 base from V and 5 bases from J, with 15 bases between.

In nucleotides, the CDR3 is TGTGCCAGCAGCTTAGGGCCCGGGGGGCCCACAGATACGCAGTATTTT. Its protein is CASSLGPGGPTDTQYF. This rearrangement joins TRBV11-2 to TRBJ2-3, with a possible D match to TRBD2 (7 bases). This CDR3 comprises 16 residues. Germline assignment: CDR1 SGHAT and CDR2 FQNNGV. V gave up 1 base and J gave up 2 bases, with 13 bases separating them.

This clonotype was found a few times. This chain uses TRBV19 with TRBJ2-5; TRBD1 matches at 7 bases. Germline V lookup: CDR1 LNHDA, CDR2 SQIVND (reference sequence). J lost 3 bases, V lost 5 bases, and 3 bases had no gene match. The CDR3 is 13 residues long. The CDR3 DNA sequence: TGTGCCAGTAGTGGGACAGCAGAAGAGACCCAGTACTTC. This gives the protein CASSGTAEETQYF.

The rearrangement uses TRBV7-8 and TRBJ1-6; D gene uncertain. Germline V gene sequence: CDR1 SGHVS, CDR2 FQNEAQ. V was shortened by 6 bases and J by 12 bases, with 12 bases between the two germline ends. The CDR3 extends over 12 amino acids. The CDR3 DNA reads TGTGCCAGCAGACTGGCCGGGGAACCCCTCCACTTT. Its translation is CASRLAGEPLHF. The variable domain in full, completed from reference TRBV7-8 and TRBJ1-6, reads GAGVSQSPRYKVAKRGQDVALRCDPISGHVSLFWYQQALGQGPEFLTYFQNEAQLDKSGLPSDRFFAERPEGSVSTLKIQRTQQEDSAVYLCASRLAGEPLHFGNGTRLTVT.

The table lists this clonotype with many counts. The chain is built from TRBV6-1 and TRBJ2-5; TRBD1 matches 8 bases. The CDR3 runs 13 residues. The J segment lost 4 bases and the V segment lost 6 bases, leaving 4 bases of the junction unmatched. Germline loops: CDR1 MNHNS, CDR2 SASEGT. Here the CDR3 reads CASRRTGPETQYF. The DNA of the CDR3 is TGTGCCAGCAGGCGGACAGGGCCAGAGACCCAGTACTTC.

The CDR3 bases are TGCAGTGCTGGGACCTCTAGCTCCTACAATGAGCAGTTCTTC. Translated, it gives CSAGTSSSYNEQFF. This chain uses TRBV20-1 with TRBJ2-1, with D tentatively TRBD1 or TRBD2 (5 bases each). In germline, CDR1 is DFQATT, CDR2 SNEGSKA (reference sequence). This CDR3 comprises 14 residues. The ends were cut back, 5 bases at V and 0 bases at J, with 11 bases in the middle.

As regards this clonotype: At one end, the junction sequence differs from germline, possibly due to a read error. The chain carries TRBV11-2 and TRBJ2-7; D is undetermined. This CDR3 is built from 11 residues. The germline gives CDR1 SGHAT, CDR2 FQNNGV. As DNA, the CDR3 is TGTGCCAGCAGCTTAGGTCACGATCAGTACTTC. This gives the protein CASSLGHDQYF.